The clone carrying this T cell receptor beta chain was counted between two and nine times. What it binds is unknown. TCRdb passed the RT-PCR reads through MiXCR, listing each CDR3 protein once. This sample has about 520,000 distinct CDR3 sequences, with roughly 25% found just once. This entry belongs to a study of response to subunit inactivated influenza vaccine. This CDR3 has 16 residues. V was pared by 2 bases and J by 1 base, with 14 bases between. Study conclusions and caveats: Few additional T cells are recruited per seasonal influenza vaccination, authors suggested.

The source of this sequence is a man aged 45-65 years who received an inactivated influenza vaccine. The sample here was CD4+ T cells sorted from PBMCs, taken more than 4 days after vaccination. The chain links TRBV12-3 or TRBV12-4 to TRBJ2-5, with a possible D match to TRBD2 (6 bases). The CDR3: CASSLSGLATQETQYF. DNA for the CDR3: TGTGCCAGCAGTTTAAGCGGGCTAGCGACCCAAGAGACCCAGTACTTC.